This TCR beta chain was sequenced for a study of cytomegalovirus exposure and HLA in healthy donors. This CDR3 has 16 residues. Germline CDR1 reads MNHEY; CDR2 reads SMNVEV (reference sequence). Trimming removed 4 bases from V and 5 bases from J; junction bases left unmatched: 10. Some clones are missing from TCRdb's copy, which holds only in-frame ones; the method was immunoSEQ multiplex PCR. The data show tens of thousands of clones, with about 90% seen just once and 3% to 4% held by the top ten. Findings and limits, study-wide: According to the study, 150 to 200 TCR beta chains were cytomegalovirus-associated. First-cohort TCR clusters tended to co-occur in the 130 or so validation repertoires, a later analysis found.

Points on this clone: Its antigen is not known.

Sequenced sample: PBMCs. The gene calls are TRBV27 and TRBJ2-2; 7 bases map to TRBD2. The sequence derives from a woman between 18 and 29 years old in good health and CMV-seropositive. The CDR3 nucleotides read TGTGCCAGCAGTTCTTACCCAGCGGGGATTACCGGGGAGCTGTTTTTT. Translated: CASSSYPAGITGELFF.